This T cell receptor (beta chain) was found in a study of CD8 T cells in ankylosing spondylitis. 5'-RACE, quantitative and with molecular barcodes, yielded the TCR beta libraries. TCRdb reanalysed the 5' RACE reads using MiXCR and keeps one entry per CDR3 protein. The sample carries 100,000 to 150,000 distinct CDR3 sequences, approximately 10% recorded once. Study conclusions and caveats: Ankylosing spondylitis blood appeared to be characterized by a TCR beta motif of several highly homologous variants. Clones that were linked to disease were CD8+ and were relatively rare in peripheral blood. From matched ankylosing spondylitis synovial fluid, disease-linked clones were reportedly recovered at significantly enriched levels.

This clonotype occurred many times. Its antigen remains unidentified. CDR1 is ENHRY, CDR2 SYGVKD, per germline. V was clipped by 2 bases and J by 3 bases, with 15 bases between them. The CDR3 is 16 residues long. V usage is TRBV10-3 and J usage is TRBJ2-3; D is unresolved. Specimen: blood, either unsorted or a sorted T cell fraction (not recorded which). The clonotype comes from a male donor with ankylosing spondylitis or in good health (not recorded which). The CDR3 bases are TGTGCCATCAGTGAGATCGGTCTAGAAGTAACAGATACGCAGTATTTT. Amino acids: CAISEIGLEVTDTQYF.